The clone carrying this T cell receptor (beta chain) came up a few times. The entry originates in a study of cytomegalovirus exposure and HLA in healthy donors. Per the germline V gene, CDR1 is LNHDA and CDR2 is SQIVND (reference sequence). Trimming pared 10 bases from V and 4 bases from J, leaving 16 bases between. The CDR3 is made up of 13 amino acids. PCR was performed using 60 Vbeta and 13 Jbeta primers. Assay used: immunoSEQ multiplex PCR; TCRdb lists only in-frame clones, some missing. The sample contains approximately 200,000 clones, roughly 80% of which appear only once. Sequences were obtained from PBMCs. The chain carries TRBV19 and TRBJ1-1; D is undetermined. This receptor was taken from a girl aged 2-10 years in good health and CMV-seronegative. The CDR3 nucleotides read TGTGCCACAGTAAATTTGCCCCTCACTGAAGCTTTCTTT. Its protein is CATVNLPLTEAFF. Full variable domain (remainder filled in from reference TRBV19 and TRBJ1-1): DGGITQSPKYLFRKEGQNVTLSCEQNLNHDAMYWYRQDPGQGLRLIYYSQIVNDFQKGDIAEGYSVSREKKESFPLTVTSAQKNPTAFYLCATVNLPLTEAFFGQGTRLTVV.